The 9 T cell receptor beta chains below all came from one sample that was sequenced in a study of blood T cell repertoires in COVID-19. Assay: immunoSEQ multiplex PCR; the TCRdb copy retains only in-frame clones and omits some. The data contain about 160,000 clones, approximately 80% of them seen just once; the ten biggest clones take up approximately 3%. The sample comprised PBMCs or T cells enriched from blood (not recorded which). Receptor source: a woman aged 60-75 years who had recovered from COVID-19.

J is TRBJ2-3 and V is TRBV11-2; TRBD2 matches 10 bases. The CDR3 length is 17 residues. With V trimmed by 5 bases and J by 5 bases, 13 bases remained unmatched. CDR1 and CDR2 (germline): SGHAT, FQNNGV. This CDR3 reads CASSPPADGTSVDTQYF. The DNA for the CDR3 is TGTGCCAGCAGCCCTCCGGCAGACGGGACTAGCGTAGATACGCAGTATTTT.

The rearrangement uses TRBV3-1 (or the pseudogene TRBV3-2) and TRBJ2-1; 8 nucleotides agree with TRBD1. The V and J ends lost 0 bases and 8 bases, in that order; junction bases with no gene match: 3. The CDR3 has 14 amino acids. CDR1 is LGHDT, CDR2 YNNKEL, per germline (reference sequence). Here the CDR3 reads CASSQDDRGDEQFF. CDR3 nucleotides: TGTGCCAGCAGCCAAGATGACAGGGGCGATGAGCAGTTCTTC.

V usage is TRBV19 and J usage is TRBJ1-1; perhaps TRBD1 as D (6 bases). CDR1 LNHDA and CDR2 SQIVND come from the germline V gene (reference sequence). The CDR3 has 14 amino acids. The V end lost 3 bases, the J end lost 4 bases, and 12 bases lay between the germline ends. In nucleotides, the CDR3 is TGTGCCAGTAGTATTCGAGACAGGCTCACTGAAGCTTTCTTT. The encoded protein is CASSIRDRLTEAFF.

The CDR3 loop reads CASSPRAGARGELFF. The CDR3 region has the DNA TGTGCCAGCAGCCCGAGAGCGGGGGCAAGGGGGGAGCTGTTTTTT. The chain couples TRBV5-4 to TRBJ2-2; 8 bases match TRBD2. The CDR3 is 15 residues long. J gave up 8 bases and V 4 bases, and 10 bases lay outside the gene matches. Germline CDR1 reads SGHNT; CDR2 reads YYREEE (reference sequence).

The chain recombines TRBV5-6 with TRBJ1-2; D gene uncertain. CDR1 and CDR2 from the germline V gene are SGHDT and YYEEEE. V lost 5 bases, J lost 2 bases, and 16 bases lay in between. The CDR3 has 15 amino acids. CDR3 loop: CASSQFRGYNYGYTF. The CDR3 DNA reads TGTGCCAGCAGTCAATTTCGGGGATACAACTATGGCTACACCTTC.

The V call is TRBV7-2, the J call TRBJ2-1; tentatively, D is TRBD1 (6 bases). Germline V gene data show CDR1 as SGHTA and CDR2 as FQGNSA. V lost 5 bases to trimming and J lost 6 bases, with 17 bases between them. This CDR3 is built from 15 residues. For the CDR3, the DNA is TGTGCCAGCAGCGACCAGGGGTTCAGCGGCAATGAGCAGTTCTTC. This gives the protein CASSDQGFSGNEQFF.

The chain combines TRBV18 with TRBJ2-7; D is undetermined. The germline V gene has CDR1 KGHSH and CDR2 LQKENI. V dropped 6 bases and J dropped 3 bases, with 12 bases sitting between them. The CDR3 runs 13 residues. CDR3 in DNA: TGTGCCAGCTCCTCGAGTGAAAACTACGAGCAGTACTTC. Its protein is CASSSSENYEQYF. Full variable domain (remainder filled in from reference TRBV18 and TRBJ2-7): NAGVMQNPRHLVRRRGQEARLRCSPMKGHSHVYWYRQLPEEGLKFMVYLQKENIIDESGMPKERFSAEFPKEGPSILRIQQVVRGDSAAYFCASSSSENYEQYFGPGTRLTVT.

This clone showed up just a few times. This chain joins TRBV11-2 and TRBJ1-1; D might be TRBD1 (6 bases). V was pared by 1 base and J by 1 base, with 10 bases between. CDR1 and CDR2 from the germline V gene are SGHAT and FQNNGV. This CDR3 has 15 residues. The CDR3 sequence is CASSLVRGANTEAFF. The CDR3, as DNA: TGTGCCAGCAGCTTAGTACGGGGGGCGAACACTGAAGCTTTCTTT.

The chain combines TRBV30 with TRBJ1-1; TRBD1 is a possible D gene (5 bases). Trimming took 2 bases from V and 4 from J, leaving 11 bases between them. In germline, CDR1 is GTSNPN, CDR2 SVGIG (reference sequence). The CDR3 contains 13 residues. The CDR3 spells CAWSPGPGTEAFF. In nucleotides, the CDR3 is TGTGCCTGGAGTCCAGGGCCCGGCACTGAAGCTTTCTTT.